This is a list of T cell receptor beta chains from one sample in a study of T cells expressing NK-cell markers. With the 5' RACE reads reprocessed, TCRdb shows one record per CDR3 protein and no DNA. The specimen's table records 350,000 to 400,000 distinct CDR3 sequences. The material sequenced was blood T cells: a sorted CD56 or NKG2C T cell subset, CD4+ or CD8+ T cells, or bulk PBMC T cells (not recorded which). Every receptor here comes from a woman between 45 and 60 years old in good health. Each CDR3 is given with its conserved first and last residue.

v_gene	j_gene	CDR3aa
TRBV12-3/TRBV12-4	TRBJ1-6	CASSFSLPNSPLHF
TRBV6-1	TRBJ2-2	CASSEGLAGVTGELFF
TRBV6-6	TRBJ2-4	CASLWDSLNIQYF
TRBV6-1	TRBJ2-7	CASLPPRDRGGEQYF
TRBV3-1	TRBJ2-5	CASSLKGYTTQYF
TRBV6-5	TRBJ1-3	CASSYSAPTLSGNTIYF
TRBV7-9	TRBJ2-7	CASSGRIGAEQYF
TRBV7-8	TRBJ2-3	CASSYTGTGVQTTQYF
TRBV7-6	TRBJ2-5	CASSENDRGLKETQYF
TRBV5-1	TRBJ2-2	CASSLRQGARTGELFF
TRBV19	TRBJ2-1	CASHALGYNEQFF
TRBV10-3	TRBJ1-1	CAISESTRVNTEAFF
TRBV5-1	TRBJ1-6	CASSPGSSLHSPLHF
TRBV20-1	TRBJ1-2	CSARVGRGGGYTF
TRBV20-1	TRBJ2-3	CSARALAGGGTDTQYF
TRBV12-3/TRBV12-4	TRBJ2-5	CASSRGMHETQYF
TRBV11-2	TRBJ2-4	CASSSRDWRDIQYF
TRBV20-1	TRBJ1-5	CSARGPGPSSNQPQHF
TRBV20-1	TRBJ2-7	CSARVEGGNYEQYF
TRBV24-1	TRBJ2-3	CATSDLGVEDTQYF
TRBV7-9	TRBJ2-5	CASSLAEATQETQYF
TRBV24-1	TRBJ2-3	CATSDLHGQGRADTQYF